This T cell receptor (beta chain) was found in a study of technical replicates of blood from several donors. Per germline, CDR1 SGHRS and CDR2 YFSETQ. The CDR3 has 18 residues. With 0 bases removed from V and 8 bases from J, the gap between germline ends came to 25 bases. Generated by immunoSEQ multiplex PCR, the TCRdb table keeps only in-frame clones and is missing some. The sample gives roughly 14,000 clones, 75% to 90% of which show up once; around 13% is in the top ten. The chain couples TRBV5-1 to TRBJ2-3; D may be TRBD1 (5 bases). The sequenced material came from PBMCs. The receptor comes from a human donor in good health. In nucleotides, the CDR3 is TGCGCCAGCAGCTTGGAAGGGGTCAGTGGCAGGGCAGGAGTTACGCAGTATTTT. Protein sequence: CASSLEGVSGRAGVTQYF.